A selection of T cell receptor beta chains follows, all from one sample in a study of blood T cell repertoires in COVID-19. Repertoires were generated with immunoSEQ multiplex PCR, while TCRdb's copy carries only in-frame clones and drops some. The sample contains about 68,000 clones, about 74% of which appear only once. The sample consisted of peripheral blood. These receptors were obtained from a human donor in a cohort sampled during active COVID-19. Both conserved end residues are part of each CDR3. D genes are given only for firm matches. The size entry is marked missing in some rows and otherwise reads once, few, many or a size class.

>TRBJ2-2|TRBV2|TRBD1|-
CASRETGSNTGELFF
TGTGCCAGCAGGGAGACAGGGTCGAACACCGGGGAGCTGTTTTTT
>TRBJ2-7|TRBV11-2|TRBD2|-
CASTRSASGGYEQYF
TGTGCCAGCACCCGTTCGGCTAGCGGGGGCTACGAGCAGTACTTC
>TRBJ2-3|TRBV9|TRBD1|-
CASSSRTGSDTQYF
TGTGCCAGCAGCTCACGGACAGGATCAGATACGCAGTATTTT
>TRBJ1-1|TRBV10-3|-|-
CAVNREGVNTEAFF
TGTGCCGTCAACCGGGAGGGGGTGAACACTGAAGCTTTCTTT
>TRBJ2-2|TRBV7-2|TRBD1|-
CASSLTGATGELFF
TGTGCCAGCAGCTTAACAGGGGCGACCGGGGAGCTGTTTTTT
>TRBJ1-5|TRBV7-8|-|-
CASSLGHGYVDQPQHF
TGTGCCAGCAGCTTAGGTCACGGGTACGTTGATCAGCCCCAGCATTTT
>TRBJ2-7|TRBV9|-|-
CASSAGGLALYEQYF
TGTGCCAGCAGCGCCGGGGGGCTAGCGCTTTACGAGCAGTACTTC
>TRBJ2-5|TRBV2|TRBD2|-
CASTPPLAGGHETQYF
TGTGCCAGCACTCCGCCACTAGCGGGGGGGCATGAGACCCAGTACTTC
>TRBJ1-2|TRBV6-6|-|-
CASSYSGSNYGYTF
TGTGCCAGCAGTTACTCGGGCAGTAACTATGGCTACACCTTC
>TRBJ2-3|TRBV29-1|-|-
CSPTSLDSTDTQYF
TGCAGCCCAACTTCGTTAGATAGCACAGATACGCAGTATTTT
>TRBJ2-5|TRBV19|TRBD1|-
CASSKDRGETQYF
TGTGCCAGTAGTAAGGACAGGGGGGAGACCCAGTACTTC
>TRBJ1-5|TRBV28|-|-
CASSPPWGTENQPQHF
TGTGCCAGCAGTCCTCCGTGGGGCACGGAAAATCAGCCCCAGCATTTT
>TRBJ2-7|TRBV28|TRBD1|once
CASSFKQGAIQYEQYF
TGTGCCAGCAGTTTTAAGCAGGGGGCGATTCAATACGAGCAGTACTTC
>TRBJ2-3|TRBV4-2|TRBD1|-
CASSQKTGIADTQYF
TGTGCCAGCAGCCAGAAGACAGGGATAGCAGATACGCAGTATTTT
>TRBJ2-1|TRBV19|TRBD2|-
CASSIRRTSGRAAEQFF
TGTGCCAGTAGTATAAGGCGGACTAGCGGGAGGGCTGCTGAGCAGTTCTTC
>TRBJ2-5|TRBV18|-|-
CASSGGTGAQETQYF
TGTGCCAGCTCCGGGGGGACAGGCGCACAAGAGACCCAGTACTTC
>TRBJ2-7|TRBV21-1|-|-
CASSKASQGAYEQYF
TGTGCCAGCAGCAAAGCTAGCCAGGGGGCCTACGAGCAGTACTTC